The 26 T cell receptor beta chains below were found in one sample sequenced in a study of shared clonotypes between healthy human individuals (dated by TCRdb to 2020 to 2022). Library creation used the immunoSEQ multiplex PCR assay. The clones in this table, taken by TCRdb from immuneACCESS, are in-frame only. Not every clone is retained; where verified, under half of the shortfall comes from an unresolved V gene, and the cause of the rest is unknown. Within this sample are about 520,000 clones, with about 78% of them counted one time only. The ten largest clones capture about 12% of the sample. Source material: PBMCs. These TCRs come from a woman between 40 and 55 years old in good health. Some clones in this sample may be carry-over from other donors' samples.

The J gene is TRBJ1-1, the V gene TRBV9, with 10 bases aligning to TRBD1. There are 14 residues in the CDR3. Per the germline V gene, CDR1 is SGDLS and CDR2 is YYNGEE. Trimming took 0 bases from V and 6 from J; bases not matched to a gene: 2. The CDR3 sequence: CASSVAGTGAEAFF. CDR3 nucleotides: TGTGCCAGCAGCGTAGCGGGGACAGGGGCTGAAGCTTTCTTT.

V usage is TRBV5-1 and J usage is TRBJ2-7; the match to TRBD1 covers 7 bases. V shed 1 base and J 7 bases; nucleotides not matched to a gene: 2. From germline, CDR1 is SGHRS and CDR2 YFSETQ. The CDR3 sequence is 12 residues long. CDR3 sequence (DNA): TGCGCCAGCAGCTTGCAGGGGGAGGAGCAGTACTTC. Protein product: CASSLQGEEQYF.

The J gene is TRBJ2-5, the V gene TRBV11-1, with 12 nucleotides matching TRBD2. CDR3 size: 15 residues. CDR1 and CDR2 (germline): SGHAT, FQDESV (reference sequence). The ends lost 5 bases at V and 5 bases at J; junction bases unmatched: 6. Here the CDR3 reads CASSNLAGGGETQYF. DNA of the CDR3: TGTGCCAGCAGCAATCTAGCGGGAGGGGGTGAGACCCAGTACTTC.

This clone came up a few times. CDR3 sequence reads: CASSLGSGRSYEQYF. CDR3 DNA sequence: TGTGCCAGCAGCTTAGGTAGCGGGCGATCCTACGAGCAGTACTTC. The gene calls are TRBV7-2 and TRBJ2-7; 7 positions match TRBD2. The CDR3 consists of 15 residues. CDR1 is SGHTA, CDR2 FQGNSA, per germline. V trimming: 1 base; J trimming: 1 base; junction bases outside the gene matches: 4.

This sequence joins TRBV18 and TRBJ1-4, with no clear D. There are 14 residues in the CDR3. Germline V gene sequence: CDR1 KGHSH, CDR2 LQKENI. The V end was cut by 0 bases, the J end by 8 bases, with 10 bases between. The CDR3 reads CASSPPEFGEKLFF. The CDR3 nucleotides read TGTGCCAGCTCACCACCGGAATTTGGCGAAAAACTGTTTTTT.

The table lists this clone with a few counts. CDR3 in amino acids: CASSGGLADTGELFF. The CDR3 coding sequence is TGCGCCAGCAGCGGAGGACTAGCGGACACCGGGGAGCTGTTTTTT. The chain combines TRBV5-1 with TRBJ2-2; 10 nucleotides align to TRBD2. The CDR3 length is 15 residues. CDR1 SGHRS and CDR2 YFSETQ come from the germline V gene. The ends lost 4 bases at V and 3 bases at J; junction bases unmatched: 3.

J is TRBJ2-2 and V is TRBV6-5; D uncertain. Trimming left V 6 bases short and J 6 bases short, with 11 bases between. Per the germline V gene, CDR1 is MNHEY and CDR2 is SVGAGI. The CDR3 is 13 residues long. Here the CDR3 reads CASRPGLSGELFF. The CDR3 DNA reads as TGTGCCAGCAGGCCAGGTTTATCCGGGGAGCTGTTTTTT.

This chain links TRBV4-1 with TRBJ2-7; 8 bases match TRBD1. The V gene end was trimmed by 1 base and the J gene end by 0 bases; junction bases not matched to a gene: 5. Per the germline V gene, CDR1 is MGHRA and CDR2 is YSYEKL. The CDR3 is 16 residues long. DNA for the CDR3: TGCGCCAGCAGCCAAGCGGGACAGGCGGGCTCCTACGAGCAGTACTTC. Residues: CASSQAGQAGSYEQYF.

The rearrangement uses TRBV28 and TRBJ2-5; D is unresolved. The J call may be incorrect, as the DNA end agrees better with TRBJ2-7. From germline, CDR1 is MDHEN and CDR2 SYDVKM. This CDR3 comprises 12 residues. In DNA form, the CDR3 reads TGTGCCAGCAGTTTATGGGGATACGAGCAGTACTTC. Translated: CASSLWGYEQYF.

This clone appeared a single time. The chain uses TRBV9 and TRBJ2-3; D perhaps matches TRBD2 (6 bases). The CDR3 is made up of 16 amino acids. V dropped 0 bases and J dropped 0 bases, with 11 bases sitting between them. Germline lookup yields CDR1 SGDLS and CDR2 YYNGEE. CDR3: CASSVGRGTSTDTQYF. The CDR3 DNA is TGTGCCAGCAGCGTAGGGCGCGGGACTAGCACAGATACGCAGTATTTT.

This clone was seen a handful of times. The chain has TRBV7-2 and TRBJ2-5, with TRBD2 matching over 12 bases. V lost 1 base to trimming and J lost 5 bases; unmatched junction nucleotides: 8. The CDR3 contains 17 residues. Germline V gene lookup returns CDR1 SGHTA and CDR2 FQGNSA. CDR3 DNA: TGTGCCAGCAGCTTAGGGGCTAGCGGGAGGGCCCGGGAGACCCAGTACTTC. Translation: CASSLGASGRARETQYF.

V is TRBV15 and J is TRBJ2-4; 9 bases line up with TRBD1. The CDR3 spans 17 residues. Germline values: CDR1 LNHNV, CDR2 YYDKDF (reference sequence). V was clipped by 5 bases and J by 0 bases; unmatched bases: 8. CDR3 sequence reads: CATSAGTGSEAKNIQYF. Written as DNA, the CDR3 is TGTGCCACCAGCGCCGGGACAGGGTCTGAAGCCAAAAACATTCAGTACTTC.

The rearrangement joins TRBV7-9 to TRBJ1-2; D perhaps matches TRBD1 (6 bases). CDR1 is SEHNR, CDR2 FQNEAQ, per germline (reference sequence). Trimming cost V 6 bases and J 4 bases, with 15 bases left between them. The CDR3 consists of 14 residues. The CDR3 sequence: CASSPDSFGYGYTF. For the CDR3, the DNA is TGTGCCAGCAGTCCGGACAGCTTTGGCTATGGCTACACCTTC.

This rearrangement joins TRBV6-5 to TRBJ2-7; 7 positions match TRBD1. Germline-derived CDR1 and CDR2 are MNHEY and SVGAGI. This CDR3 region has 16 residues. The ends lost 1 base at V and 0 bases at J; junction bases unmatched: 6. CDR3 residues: CASSYWGQSTSYEQYF. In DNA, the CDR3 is TGTGCCAGCAGTTACTGGGGACAGTCGACCTCCTACGAGCAGTACTTC.

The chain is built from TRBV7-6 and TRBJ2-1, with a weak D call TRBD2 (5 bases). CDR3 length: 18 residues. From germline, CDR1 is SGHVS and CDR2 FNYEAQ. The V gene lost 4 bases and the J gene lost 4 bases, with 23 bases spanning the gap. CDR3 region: CASSSRYRGAVGYNEQFF. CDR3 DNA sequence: TGTGCCAGCAGCTCCCGGTATCGGGGAGCGGTGGGGTACAATGAGCAGTTCTTC.

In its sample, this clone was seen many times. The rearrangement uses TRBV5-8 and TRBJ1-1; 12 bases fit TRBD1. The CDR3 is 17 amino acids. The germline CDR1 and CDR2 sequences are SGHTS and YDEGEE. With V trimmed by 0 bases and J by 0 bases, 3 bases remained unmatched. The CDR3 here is CASSLGDRGPMNTEAFF. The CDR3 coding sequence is TGTGCCAGCAGCTTGGGGGACAGGGGGCCGATGAACACTGAAGCTTTCTTT.

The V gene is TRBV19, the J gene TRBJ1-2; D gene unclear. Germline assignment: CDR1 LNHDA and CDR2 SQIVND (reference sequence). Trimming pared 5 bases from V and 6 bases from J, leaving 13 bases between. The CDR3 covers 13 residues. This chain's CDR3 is CASSSGLRHGYTF. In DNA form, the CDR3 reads TGTGCCAGTAGTTCGGGCCTCCGCCATGGCTACACCTTC.

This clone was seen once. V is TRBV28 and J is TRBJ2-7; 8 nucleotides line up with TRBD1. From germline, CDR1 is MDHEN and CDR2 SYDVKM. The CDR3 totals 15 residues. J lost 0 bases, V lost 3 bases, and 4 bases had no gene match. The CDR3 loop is CASSFWQGASYEQYF. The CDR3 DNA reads TGTGCCAGCAGTTTTTGGCAGGGGGCCTCCTACGAGCAGTACTTC.

CDR3 nucleotides: TGTGCCAGCAGCTTAGTGGACGGGGGTGGCAAGTACAATGAGCAGTTCTTC. It specifies CASSLVDGGGKYNEQFF. J is TRBJ2-1 and V is TRBV7-9, with a possible D match to TRBD2 (6 bases). The V gene's germline CDR1 is SEHNR and CDR2 FQNEAQ (reference sequence). This CDR3 has 17 residues. V lost 1 base to trimming and J lost 4 bases, with 17 bases between them.

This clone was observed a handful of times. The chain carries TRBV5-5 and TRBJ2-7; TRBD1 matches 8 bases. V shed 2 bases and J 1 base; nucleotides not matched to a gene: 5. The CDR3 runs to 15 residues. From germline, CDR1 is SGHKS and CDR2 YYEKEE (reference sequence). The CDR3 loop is CASSLGGTGSYEQYF. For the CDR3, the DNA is TGTGCCAGCAGCTTAGGGGGGACAGGATCCTACGAGCAGTACTTC.

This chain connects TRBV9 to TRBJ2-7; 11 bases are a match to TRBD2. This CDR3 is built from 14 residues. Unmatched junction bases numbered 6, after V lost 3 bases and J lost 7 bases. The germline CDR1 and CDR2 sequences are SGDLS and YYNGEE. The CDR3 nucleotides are TGTGCCAGCAGCGCGCCGGGGACTAGCGGTGAGCAGTACTTC. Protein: CASSAPGTSGEQYF.

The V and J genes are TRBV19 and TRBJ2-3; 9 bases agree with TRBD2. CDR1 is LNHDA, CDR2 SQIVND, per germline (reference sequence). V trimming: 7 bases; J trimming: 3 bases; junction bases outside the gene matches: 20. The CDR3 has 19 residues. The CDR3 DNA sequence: TGTGCCAGTACCAAGTTCCTCCTCGAATCTAGCGGGAAGACAGATACGCAGTATTTT. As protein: CASTKFLLESSGKTDTQYF.

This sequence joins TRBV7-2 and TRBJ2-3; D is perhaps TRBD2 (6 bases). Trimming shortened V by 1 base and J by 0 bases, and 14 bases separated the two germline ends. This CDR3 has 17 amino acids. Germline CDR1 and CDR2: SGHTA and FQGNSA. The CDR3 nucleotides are TGTGCCAGCAGCTTAGGTGGTAGCGGCACTAGCACAGATACGCAGTATTTT. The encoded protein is CASSLGGSGTSTDTQYF.

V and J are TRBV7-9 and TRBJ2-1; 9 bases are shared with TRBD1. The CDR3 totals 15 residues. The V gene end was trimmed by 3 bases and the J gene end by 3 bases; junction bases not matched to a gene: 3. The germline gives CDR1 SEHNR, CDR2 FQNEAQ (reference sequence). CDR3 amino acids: CASSFLTGGYNEQFF. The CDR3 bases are TGTGCCAGCAGCTTCCTGACAGGGGGCTACAATGAGCAGTTCTTC.

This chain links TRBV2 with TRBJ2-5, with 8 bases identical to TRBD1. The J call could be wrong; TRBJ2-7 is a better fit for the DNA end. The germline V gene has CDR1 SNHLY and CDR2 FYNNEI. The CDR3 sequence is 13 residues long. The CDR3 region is CASREDRDYEQYF. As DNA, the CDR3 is TGTGCCAGCAGAGAGGACAGGGACTACGAGCAGTACTTC.

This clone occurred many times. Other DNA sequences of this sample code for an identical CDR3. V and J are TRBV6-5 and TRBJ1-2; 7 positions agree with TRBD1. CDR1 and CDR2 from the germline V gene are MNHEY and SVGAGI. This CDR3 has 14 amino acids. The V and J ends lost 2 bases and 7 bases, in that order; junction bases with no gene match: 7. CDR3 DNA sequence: TGTGCCAGCAGTTACAGGGGGCAAGGGGGTGGCTACACCTTC. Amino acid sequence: CASSYRGQGGGYTF.